This T cell receptor (beta chain) was found in a study of CD8+ T cells in alopecia areata. The overall study: Patients in the study were on tofacitinib for 6 to 18 months, then off it for 6 months. Severity of treated patients was scored by affected scalp percentage.

Extracted from the samples, RNA was reverse transcribed into cDNA to serve as the sequencing template. Assay: immunoSEQ multiplex PCR; the TCRdb copy retains only in-frame clones and omits some. The top ten hold approximately 16% of the sample, which has some 150,000 clones, about 59% seen once. This clone was found a few times. Its antigen is not identified. Treatment here: oral pan-JAK inhibitor, 5-10 mg twice daily. Study-level findings and limits: It was lesional scalp, especially alopecia totalis/universalis, that showed higher clonality than normal scalp.

The CDR3 length is 14 residues. Unmatched junction bases numbered 4, after V lost 5 bases and J lost 5 bases. In germline, CDR1 is SGHVS, CDR2 FQNEAQ. V gene TRBV7-8 combines with J gene TRBJ2-5; 11 bases fit TRBD1. The receptor comes from a human donor with alopecia areata. Sequencing was performed on CD8+ T cells sorted from blood, taken at week 4, from a patient treated with tofacitinib. The CDR3 coding sequence is TGTGCCAGCAGCCCCGGGACAGGGGGGGAGACCCAGTACTTC. Its protein is CASSPGTGGETQYF.